A selection of T cell receptor beta chains follows, all from one sample in a study of cytomegalovirus exposure and HLA in healthy donors. The method was immunoSEQ multiplex PCR; TCRdb's version includes in-frame clones alone and lacks a portion of them. This sample carries 200,000 to 250,000 clones, approximately 70% of them seen once, and the ten largest clones take around 3%. The sequenced sample was PBMCs. These receptors were collected from a man in his forties in good health and CMV-seropositive. The CDR3 runs from the conserved cysteine through the conserved F or W. The order of the fields is J gene, D gene, clone size, V gene, CDR3 length, CDR3 DNA, CDR3 protein. A D gene is named only where the DNA matches it firmly. The size field is filled for only some rows; it gives once, few, many or a size class.

TRBJ2-5 NA NA TRBV6-5 14 TGTGCCAGCAGTTCGAGGACATTCCAAGAGACCCAGTACTTC CASSSRTFQETQYF
TRBJ2-7 NA NA TRBV5-1 17 TGCGCCAGCAGCTTGGCCAGGGTGGGTGCGGGGTCCTACGAGCAGTACTTC CASSLARVGAGSYEQYF
TRBJ2-2 NA once TRBV7-9 15 TGTGCCAGCAGCCCACCTCGGGCGAACACCGGGGAGCTGTTTTTT CASSPPRANTGELFF
TRBJ1-2 NA NA TRBV6-6 14 TGTGCCAGCAGTTACTCCGAGACAGTCTATGGCTACACCTTC CASSYSETVYGYTF
TRBJ2-7 NA NA TRBV6-5 13 TGTGCCAGCAGCCTAAGCCCTTCTTACGAGCAGTACTTC CASSLSPSYEQYF
TRBJ1-6 NA NA TRBV5-1 14 TGCGCCAGCAGCTTGGATCGGGAAAATTCACCCCTCCACTTT CASSLDRENSPLHF
TRBJ1-5 TRBD1 NA TRBV10-2 15 TGCGCCAGCAGAGATGGACAGGGGACCAATCAGCCCCAGCATTTT CASRDGQGTNQPQHF
TRBJ2-3 TRBD2 NA TRBV7-9 12 TGTGCCAGCAGCGTCCAGCGGGGGGGAGGGTATTTT CASSVQRGGGYF
TRBJ2-7 TRBD2 NA TRBV5-1 15 TGCGCCAGCAGCGCCGGACTAGCGGCGCCCTACGAGCAGTACTTC CASSAGLAAPYEQYF
TRBJ1-1 NA NA TRBV29-1 16 TGCAGCGTTGACGATAGGAAGGGAGCCGAGAACACTGAAGCTTTCTTT CSVDDRKGAENTEAFF
TRBJ1-3 TRBD1 NA TRBV27 15 TGTGCCAGCAGTTCCACGACAGGGATAAGAAACACCATATATTTT CASSSTTGIRNTIYF
TRBJ1-2 TRBD1 NA TRBV6-5 15 TGTGCCAGCAGCCTTGACGACAGGGTCTACTATGGCTACACCTTC CASSLDDRVYYGYTF
TRBJ2-2 NA NA TRBV11-1 15 TGTGCCAGCAGCTTATTAGTCTCGGACACCGGGGAGCTGTTTTTT CASSLLVSDTGELFF
TRBJ2-7 NA NA TRBV28 12 TGTGCCAGCCACGTCACAGGGTACGAGCAGTACTTC CASHVTGYEQYF
TRBJ2-7 TRBD1 NA TRBV9 14 TGTGCCAGCAGCGTGGGGGACAGCTCCTACGAGCAGTACTTC CASSVGDSSYEQYF
TRBJ2-7 NA few TRBV6-6 12 TGTGCCAGCAGCTCCGACAGGTACGAGCAGTACTTC CASSSDRYEQYF
TRBJ2-5 NA NA TRBV6-5 15 TGTGCCAGCAGTTACTCAGGGAGTGTAAGGGAGACCCAGTACTTC CASSYSGSVRETQYF
TRBJ1-4 TRBD1 NA TRBV2 15 TGTGCCAGCAGTGAAGCGGGGACAGGGAACGAAAAACTGTTTTTT CASSEAGTGNEKLFF
TRBJ1-2 TRBD1 NA TRBV18 16 TGTGCCAGCTCAGCCTCGACAGGGCTCACGAACTATGGCTACACCTTC CASSASTGLTNYGYTF
TRBJ1-1 NA NA TRBV28 16 TGTGCCAGCAGTTTACCCCCCGGGAGGGGGAACACTGAAGCTTTCTTT CASSLPPGRGNTEAFF
TRBJ1-5 TRBD1 NA TRBV7-8 14 TGTGCCAGCAGCTTGGACAGGGGGTATCAGCCCCAGCATTTT CASSLDRGYQPQHF
TRBJ2-1 NA NA TRBV2 14 TGTGCCAGCAGTAGGAGGGAGACAGCCTGGGAGCAGTTCTTC CASSRRETAWEQFF
TRBJ2-1 TRBD2 NA TRBV6-1 15 TGTGCCAGCAGGGTCCCCCGAGCGGGGGGAGGTGAGCAGTTCTTC CASRVPRAGGGEQFF
TRBJ2-7 TRBD1 NA TRBV28 12 TGTGCCACCTTAGGGGGACAGAGAGAGCAGTACTTC CATLGGQREQYF
TRBJ2-2 TRBD2 once TRBV7-6 17 TGTGCCAGCAGCTTAGAGGTGGCGGGGGGTAACACCGGGGAGCTGTTTTTT CASSLEVAGGNTGELFF
TRBJ2-3 NA few TRBV29-1 11 TGCAGCGTCCGACTAGCAGATACGCAGTATTTT CSVRLADTQYF
TRBJ1-5 TRBD1 NA TRBV19 17 TGTGCCAGTAGTATAGATCGTGAAGGGGGCGCGATGCAGCCCCAGCATTTT CASSIDREGGAMQPQHF
TRBJ1-2 NA NA TRBV4-1 16 TGCGCCAGCAGCCAAGTTAAGGACAGCGCGCGTTGGGGCTACACCTTC CASSQVKDSARWGYTF
TRBJ2-3 NA once TRBV9 13 TGTGCCAGCAGCCTCACGGGGTCAGATACGCAGTATTTT CASSLTGSDTQYF